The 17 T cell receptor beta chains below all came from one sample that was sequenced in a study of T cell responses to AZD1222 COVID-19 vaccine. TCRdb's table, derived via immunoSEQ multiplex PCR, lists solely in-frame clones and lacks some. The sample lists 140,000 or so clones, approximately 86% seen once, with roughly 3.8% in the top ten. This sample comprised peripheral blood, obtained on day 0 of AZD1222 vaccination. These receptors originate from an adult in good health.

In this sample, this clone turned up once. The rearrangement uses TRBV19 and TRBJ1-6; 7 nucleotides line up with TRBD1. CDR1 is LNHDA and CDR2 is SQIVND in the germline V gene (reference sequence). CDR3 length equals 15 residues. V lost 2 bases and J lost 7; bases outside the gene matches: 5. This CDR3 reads CASSIRTGMNSPLHF. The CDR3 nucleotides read TGTGCCAGTAGTATACGGACAGGAATGAATTCACCCCTCCACTTT.

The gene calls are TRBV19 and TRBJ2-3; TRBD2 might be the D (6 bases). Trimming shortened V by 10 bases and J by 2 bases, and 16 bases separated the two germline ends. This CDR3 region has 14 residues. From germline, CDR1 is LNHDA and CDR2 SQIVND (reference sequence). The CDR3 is CATRAGGATDTQYF. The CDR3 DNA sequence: TGTGCCACGAGGGCAGGCGGGGCCACAGATACGCAGTATTTT.

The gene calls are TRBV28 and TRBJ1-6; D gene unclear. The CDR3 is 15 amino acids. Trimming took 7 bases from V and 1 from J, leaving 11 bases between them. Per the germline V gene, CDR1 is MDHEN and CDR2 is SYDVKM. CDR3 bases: TGTGCCAGCATGGGGTTTAGGTCCTATAATTCACCCCTCCACTTT. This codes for CASMGFRSYNSPLHF. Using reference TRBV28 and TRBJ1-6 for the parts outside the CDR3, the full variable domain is DVKVTQSSRYLVKRTGEKVFLECVQDMDHENMFWYRQDPGLGLRLIYFSYDVKMKEKGDIPEGYSVSREKKERFSLILESASTNQTSMYLCASMGFRSYNSPLHFGNGTRLTVT.

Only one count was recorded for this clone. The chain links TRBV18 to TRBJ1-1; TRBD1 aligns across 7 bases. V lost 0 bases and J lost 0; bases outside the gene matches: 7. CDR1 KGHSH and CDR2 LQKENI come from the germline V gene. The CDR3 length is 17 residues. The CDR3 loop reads CASSPPTGVPMNTEAFF. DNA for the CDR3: TGTGCCAGCTCACCACCTACAGGGGTCCCTATGAACACTGAAGCTTTCTTT.

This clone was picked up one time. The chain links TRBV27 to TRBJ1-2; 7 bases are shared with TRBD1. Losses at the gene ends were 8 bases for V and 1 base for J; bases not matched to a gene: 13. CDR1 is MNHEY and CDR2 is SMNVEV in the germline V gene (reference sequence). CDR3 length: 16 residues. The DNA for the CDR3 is TGTGCCAGCTCGTTGACAGGGAAGATTAGTAACTATGGCTACACCTTC. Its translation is CASSLTGKISNYGYTF.

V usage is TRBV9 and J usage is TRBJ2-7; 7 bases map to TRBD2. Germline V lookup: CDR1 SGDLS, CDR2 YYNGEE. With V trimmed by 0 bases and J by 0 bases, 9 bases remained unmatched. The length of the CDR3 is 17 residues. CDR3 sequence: CASSVGSGRPYSYEQYF. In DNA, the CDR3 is TGTGCCAGCAGCGTAGGTTCCGGGAGGCCCTACTCCTACGAGCAGTACTTC.

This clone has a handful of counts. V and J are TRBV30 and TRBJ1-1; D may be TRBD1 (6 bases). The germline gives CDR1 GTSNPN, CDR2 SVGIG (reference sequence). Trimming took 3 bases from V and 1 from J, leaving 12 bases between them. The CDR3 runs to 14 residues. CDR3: CAWRTETGNTEAFF. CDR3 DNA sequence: TGTGCCTGGAGAACCGAGACAGGGAACACTGAAGCTTTCTTT.

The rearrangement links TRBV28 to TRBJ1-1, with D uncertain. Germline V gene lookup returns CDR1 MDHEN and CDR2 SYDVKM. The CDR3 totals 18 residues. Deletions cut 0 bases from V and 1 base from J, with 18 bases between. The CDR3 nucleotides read TGTGCCAGCAGTTTATGGGCAGTGGGGATGGAGGGGAACACTGAAGCTTTCTTT. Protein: CASSLWAVGMEGNTEAFF.

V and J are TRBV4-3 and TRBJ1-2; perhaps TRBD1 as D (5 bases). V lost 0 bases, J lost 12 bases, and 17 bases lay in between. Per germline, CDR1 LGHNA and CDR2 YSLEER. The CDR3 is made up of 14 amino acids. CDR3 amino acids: CASSQDGGFVDNTF. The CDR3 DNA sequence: TGCGCCAGCAGCCAAGATGGAGGCTTCGTGGACAACACCTTC.

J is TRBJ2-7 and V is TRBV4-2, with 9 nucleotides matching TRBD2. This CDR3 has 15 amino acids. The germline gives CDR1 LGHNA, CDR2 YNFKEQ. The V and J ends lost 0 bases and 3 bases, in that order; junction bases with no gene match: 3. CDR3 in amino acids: CASSQESSGSYEQYF. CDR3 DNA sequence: TGTGCCAGCAGCCAAGAAAGTAGCGGGAGCTACGAGCAGTACTTC.

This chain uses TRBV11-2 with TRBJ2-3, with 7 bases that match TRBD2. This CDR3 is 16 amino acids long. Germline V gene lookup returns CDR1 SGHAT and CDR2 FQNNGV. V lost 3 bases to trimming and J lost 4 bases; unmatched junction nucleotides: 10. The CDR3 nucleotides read TGTGCCAGCAGCTTGGGACCAGCGGGGAATGCAGATACGCAGTATTTT. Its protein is CASSLGPAGNADTQYF. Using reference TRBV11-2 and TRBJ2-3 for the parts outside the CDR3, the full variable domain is EAGVAQSPRYKIIEKRQSVAFWCNPISGHATLYWYQQILGQGPKLLIQFQNNGVVDDSQLPKDRFSAERLKGVDSTLKIQPAKLEDSAVYLCASSLGPAGNADTQYFGPGTRLTVL.

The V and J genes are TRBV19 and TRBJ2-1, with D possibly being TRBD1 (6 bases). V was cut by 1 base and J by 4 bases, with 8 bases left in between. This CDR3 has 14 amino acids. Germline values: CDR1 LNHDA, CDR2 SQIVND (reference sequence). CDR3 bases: TGTGCCAGTAGTATAGGGGGGACATACAATGAGCAGTTCTTC. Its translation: CASSIGGTYNEQFF.

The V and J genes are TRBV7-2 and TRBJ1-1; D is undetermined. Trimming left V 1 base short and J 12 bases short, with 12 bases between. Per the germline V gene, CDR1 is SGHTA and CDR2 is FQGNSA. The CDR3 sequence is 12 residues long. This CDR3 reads CASSLELGSTFF. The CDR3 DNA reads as TGTGCCAGCAGCTTAGAGTTGGGCTCAACTTTCTTT.

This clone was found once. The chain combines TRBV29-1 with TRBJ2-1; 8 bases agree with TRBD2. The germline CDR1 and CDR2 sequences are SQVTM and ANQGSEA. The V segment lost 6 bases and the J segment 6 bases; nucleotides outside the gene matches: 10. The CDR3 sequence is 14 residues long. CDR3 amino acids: CSVDSGSLSNEQFF. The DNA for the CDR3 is TGCAGCGTGGACAGCGGGAGCTTAAGCAATGAGCAGTTCTTC.

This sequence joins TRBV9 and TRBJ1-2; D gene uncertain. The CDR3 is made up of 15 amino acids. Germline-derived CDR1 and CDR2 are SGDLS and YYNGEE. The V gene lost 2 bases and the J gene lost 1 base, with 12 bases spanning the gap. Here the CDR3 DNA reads TGTGCCAGCAGCGTTGAAGGGAGGGTTAACTATGGCTACACCTTC. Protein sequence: CASSVEGRVNYGYTF.

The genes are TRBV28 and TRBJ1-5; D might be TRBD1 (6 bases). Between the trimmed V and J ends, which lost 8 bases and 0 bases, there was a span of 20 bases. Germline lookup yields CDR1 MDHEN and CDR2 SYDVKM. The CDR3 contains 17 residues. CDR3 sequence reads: CASGSRGTLYSNQPQHF. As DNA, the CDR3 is TGTGCCAGCGGGTCCAGGGGAACCCTATATAGCAATCAGCCCCAGCATTTT.

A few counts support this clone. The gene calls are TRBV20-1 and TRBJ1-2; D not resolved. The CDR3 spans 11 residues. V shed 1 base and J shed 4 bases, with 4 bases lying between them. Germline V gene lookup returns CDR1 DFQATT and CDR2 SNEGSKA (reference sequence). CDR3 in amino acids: CSARGGYGYTF. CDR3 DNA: TGCAGTGCTAGAGGGGGCTATGGCTACACCTTC.